Listed below are T cell receptor beta chains from one sample, sequenced in a study of blood T cell repertoires in COVID-19. TCRdb's copy holds only in-frame clones and misses some; the assay was immunoSEQ multiplex PCR. The sample has 350,000 to 450,000 clones, roughly four fifths seen once. The sample was PBMCs or T cells enriched from blood (not recorded which). These receptors were collected from a woman aged 45-60 years who had recovered from COVID-19. Each CDR3 is given with its conserved first and last residue. The order of the fields is J gene, clone size, D gene, V gene, CDR3 protein, CDR3 DNA. The D gene is left open where the match is weak. The size entry is marked missing in some rows and otherwise reads once, few, many or a size class.

>TRBJ1-1|NA|NA|TRBV3-1/TRBV3-2
CASSFSVMNTEAFF
TGTGCCAGCAGCTTCTCCGTAATGAACACTGAAGCTTTCTTT
>TRBJ2-5|NA|TRBD1|TRBV7-9
CASSPSPGQWGGTQYF
TGTGCCAGCAGCCCATCCCCGGGACAGTGGGGCGGGACCCAGTACTTC
>TRBJ2-1|NA|TRBD1|TRBV28
CAEGQVYNEQFF
TGTGCCGAGGGACAGGTTTACAATGAGCAGTTCTTC
>TRBJ2-2|NA|TRBD1|TRBV5-8
CASSFGQGPGELFF
TGTGCCAGCAGCTTCGGACAGGGACCCGGGGAGCTGTTTTTT
>TRBJ1-2|NA|TRBD1|TRBV5-1
CASSPGQSLANYGYTF
TGCGCCAGCAGCCCGGGACAGTCCTTAGCTAACTATGGCTACACCTTC
>TRBJ1-1|NA|TRBD1|TRBV6-1
CASSEGAGTGSTFF
TGTGCCAGCAGTGAAGGGGCCGGGACAGGTTCAACTTTCTTT
>TRBJ1-3|NA|NA|TRBV11-3
CASSAENRASSGNTIYF
TGTGCCAGCAGCGCGGAAAACAGGGCTAGCTCTGGAAACACCATATATTTT
>TRBJ2-7|NA|NA|TRBV19
CASSSQVIGSGQYF
TGTGCCAGTAGTTCACAAGTAATAGGGAGTGGGCAGTACTTC
>TRBJ2-7|few|NA|TRBV7-9
CASRTSGFAYEQYF
TGTGCCAGCCGTACATCAGGGTTCGCCTACGAGCAGTACTTC
>TRBJ2-1|NA|TRBD2|TRBV5-1
CASSALAGGNNEQFF
TGCGCCAGCAGCGCACTAGCGGGAGGTAACAATGAGCAGTTCTTC
>TRBJ1-1|NA|TRBD1|TRBV9
CASSTRTGVNTEAFF
TGTGCCAGCAGCACCCGGACAGGGGTGAACACTGAAGCTTTCTTT
>TRBJ2-1|NA|NA|TRBV19
CASGGREQFF
TGTGCCAGCGGGGGGCGGGAGCAGTTCTTC
>TRBJ2-3|NA|NA|TRBV7-8
CASSLRSWGEDTQYF
TGTGCCAGCAGCTTACGGTCCTGGGGCGAAGATACGCAGTATTTT
>TRBJ1-4|few|TRBD1|TRBV18
CASSPVRGPGEKLFF
TGTGCCAGCTCACCAGTCAGGGGGCCTGGTGAAAAACTGTTTTTT
>TRBJ2-7|NA|TRBD1|TRBV4-3
CASSPGTATHYEQYF
TGCGCCAGCAGCCCGGGGACAGCAACCCACTACGAGCAGTACTTC
>TRBJ2-1|NA|NA|TRBV11-2
CASSLGGRLPTYNEQFF
TGTGCCAGCAGCTTAGGTGGAAGACTGCCAACCTACAATGAGCAGTTCTTC
>TRBJ1-4|NA|NA|TRBV19
CASSIWRDEKLFF
TGTGCCAGTAGTATATGGAGGGATGAAAAACTGTTTTTT
>TRBJ2-7|NA|NA|TRBV19
CASSSGISYEQYF
TGTGCCAGTAGTTCCGGGATCTCCTACGAGCAGTACTTC
>TRBJ2-7|NA|TRBD2|TRBV3-1/TRBV3-2
CASSHPGGASF
TGTGCCAGCAGCCACCCCGGGGGGGCCAGCTTC
>TRBJ2-3|NA|TRBD1|TRBV14
CASSQNQGVDTQYF
TGTGCCAGCAGCCAGAACCAGGGGGTGGATACGCAGTATTTT
>TRBJ1-2|few|NA|TRBV19
CASSIGDFPSGYTF
TGTGCCAGTAGTATCGGCGACTTTCCAAGTGGCTACACCTTC
>TRBJ2-1|NA|NA|TRBV3-1/TRBV3-2
CASSQDMGADNPYNEQFF
TGTGCCAGCAGCCAAGATATGGGCGCCGATAACCCCTACAATGAGCAGTTCTTC
>TRBJ1-5|NA|NA|TRBV4-2
CASSQDRVSNQPQHF
TGTGCCAGCAGCCAAGACAGGGTTTCGAATCAGCCCCAGCATTTT
>TRBJ2-7|NA|NA|TRBV6-2/TRBV6-3
CASSSGTKLAPTEEQYF
TGTGCCAGCAGTTCCGGCACCAAACTAGCCCCAACAGAGGAGCAGTACTTC
>TRBJ2-7|NA|NA|TRBV5-4
CASSPADSYEQYF
TGTGCCAGCAGCCCAGCGGACTCCTACGAGCAGTACTTC
>TRBJ2-2|NA|TRBD1|TRBV7-2
CASSLNRGRTGELFF
TGTGCCAGCAGCTTAAACAGGGGGCGTACCGGGGAGCTGTTTTTT
>TRBJ1-5|NA|TRBD1|TRBV2
CASSGQGGQPQHF
TGTGCCAGCAGCGGACAGGGCGGTCAGCCCCAGCATTTT
>TRBJ2-5|NA|NA|TRBV5-1
CASSLASGVQETQYF
TGCGCCAGCAGCTTGGCTTCGGGGGTCCAAGAGACCCAGTACTTC
>TRBJ2-1|NA|NA|TRBV18
CASSPAATVLGEQFF
TGTGCCAGCTCACCCGCGGCGACAGTCCTAGGCGAGCAGTTCTTC
>TRBJ1-2|NA|TRBD1|TRBV30
CAWSGIRDSGYTF
TGTGCCTGGAGTGGAATCCGGGACAGTGGCTACACCTTC
>TRBJ1-1|NA|TRBD1|TRBV5-1
CASSLLRDSGSEAFF
TGCGCCAGCAGCCTCCTGAGGGACAGCGGCTCTGAAGCTTTCTTT
>TRBJ2-1|few|TRBD2|TRBV6-2/TRBV6-3
CASSAGLAGVNEQFF
TGTGCCAGCAGCGCGGGACTAGCGGGAGTCAATGAGCAGTTCTTC
>TRBJ1-1|NA|NA|TRBV6-2/TRBV6-3
CASSYSTVEENTEAFF
TGTGCCAGCAGTTACTCAACAGTAGAAGAGAACACTGAAGCTTTCTTT
>TRBJ1-4|NA|TRBD1|TRBV3-1/TRBV3-2
CASKGQGNEKLFF
TGTGCCAGCAAGGGACAGGGTAATGAAAAACTGTTTTTT
>TRBJ2-7|NA|NA|TRBV11-2
CASSRSSNEQYF
TGTGCCAGCAGCCGTTCTAGCAACGAGCAGTACTTC
>TRBJ2-1|NA|NA|TRBV27
CASSIALGGNEQFF
TGTGCCAGCAGTATAGCTTTGGGGGGCAATGAGCAGTTCTTC
>TRBJ1-2|NA|NA|TRBV5-1
CASSLDSRNYGYTF
TGCGCCAGCAGCTTGGACAGCCGTAACTATGGCTACACCTTC
>TRBJ1-3|NA|NA|TRBV19
CASSGSSGNTIYF
TGTGCCAGTTCCGGGAGCTCTGGAAACACCATATATTTT
>TRBJ2-7|NA|TRBD2|TRBV11-2
CASSSGTSGGAYEQYF
TGTGCCAGCAGCTCCGGGACTAGCGGGGGGGCGTACGAGCAGTACTTC
>TRBJ2-1|NA|TRBD2|TRBV9
CASSVALAGYNEQFF
TGTGCCAGCAGCGTAGCACTAGCGGGGTACAATGAGCAGTTCTTC
>TRBJ2-7|NA|TRBD2|TRBV27
CASSPIAGGFYEQYF
TGTGCCAGCAGCCCCATAGCGGGAGGGTTCTACGAGCAGTACTTC
>TRBJ2-3|NA|TRBD2|TRBV11-2
CASSLAGLADTQYF
TGTGCCAGCAGCTTAGCGGGACTAGCGGATACGCAGTATTTT